This T cell receptor (beta chain) came from a study of T-cell memory formation after mild COVID-19. The overall study: Clusters were largely donor specific. General study findings and limits: There were some responding clones in pre-infection memory, which suggested that cross-reactive memory had joined. Most CD4+ clones that shrank were in CM and EM, while CD8+ ones turned up in EMRA.

5'RACE primed at constant segments yielded TCR alpha and TCR beta cDNA libraries bearing sample barcodes and UMIs. One entry per CDR3 protein results from TCRdb running MiXCR on the 5' RACE reads. The profile shows hundreds of thousands of distinct CDR3 sequences, roughly 22% of them singletons. With respect to this clonotype: The antigen is unknown.

Trimming took off 8 bases at V and 2 bases at J, with 9 bases between the two ends. The CDR3 totals 13 residues. Germline CDR1 and CDR2: MDHEN and SYDVKM. The sequencing sample was made of PBMCs or a T cell subset sorted from them (not recorded which). The V gene is TRBV28, the J gene TRBJ2-2; the D is unclear. The clonotype originates from an adult woman who had mild COVID-19 (a few samples of this study predate the infection). Cell type and time point are not known. The CDR3 here is CASVDGNTGELFF. CDR3 in DNA: TGTGCCAGCGTAGACGGTAACACCGGGGAGCTGTTTTTT.